A single sample is the source of the 7 T cell receptor beta chains below, sequenced in a study of T cell changes during pregnancy in multiple sclerosis. TCRdb keeps only in-frame clones here, not all; method: immunoSEQ multiplex PCR. The sample shows 55,000 to 70,000 clones, around 90% of them seen only once. The source material was peripheral blood, sampled in the third trimester of pregnancy. The source of these receptors is a female donor in good health, enrolled as a control in a pregnancy study.

J is TRBJ2-7 and V is TRBV19; 8 bases fit TRBD1. The length of the CDR3 is 15 residues. V was pared by 3 bases and J by 6 bases, with 10 bases of the junction left unmatched. Germline loops: CDR1 LNHDA, CDR2 SQIVND (reference sequence). The CDR3 is CASSIGTQGAGEQYF. The CDR3 DNA reads TGTGCCAGTAGTATTGGGACCCAGGGGGCAGGCGAGCAGTACTTC.

V is TRBV30 and J is TRBJ1-2, with 11 positions matching TRBD1. Trimming took 3 bases from V and 0 from J; bases not matched to a gene: 0. This CDR3 has 14 amino acids. CDR1 and CDR2 (germline): GTSNPN, SVGIG (reference sequence). The CDR3 sequence: CAWRGQGANYGYTF. The CDR3 coding sequence is TGTGCCTGGAGGGGACAGGGGGCTAACTATGGCTACACCTTC.

The V gene is TRBV6-5, the J gene TRBJ1-2; 7 bases line up with TRBD1. The trim removed 6 bases at V and 5 bases at J, leaving 6 bases unmatched. This CDR3 spans 13 amino acids. CDR1 is MNHEY, CDR2 SVGAGI, per germline. The CDR3 region is CASRRGGLYGYTF. For the CDR3, the DNA is TGTGCCAGCAGGAGAGGGGGCTTGTATGGCTACACCTTC.

The gene calls are TRBV5-1 and TRBJ2-3, with 9 bases aligning to TRBD2. The germline V gene encodes CDR1 SGHRS and CDR2 YFSETQ. With 4 bases clipped from V and 1 base from J, the junction kept 10 bases outside the gene matches. This CDR3 contains 17 residues. In nucleotides, the CDR3 is TGCGCCAGCAGCCGGGGTAGCGGGGGACCGGGCACAGATACGCAGTATTTT. This sequence encodes CASSRGSGGPGTDTQYF.

This clone appeared a few times. The chain carries TRBV7-9 and TRBJ2-7, with D perhaps matching TRBD2 (6 bases). This CDR3 has 13 residues. Trimming shortened V by 8 bases and J by 0 bases, and 11 bases separated the two germline ends. CDR1 and CDR2 from the germline V gene are SEHNR and FQNEAQ (reference sequence). CDR3 loop: CASRGFPSYEQYF. The CDR3 region has the DNA TGTGCCAGCCGGGGGTTCCCCTCCTACGAGCAGTACTTC. The full variable domain, completed using reference TRBV7-9 and TRBJ2-7, is DTGVSQNPRHKITKRGQNVTFRCDPISEHNRLYWYRQTLGQGPEFLTYFQNEAQLEKSRLLSDRFSAERPKGSFSTLEIQRTEQGDSAMYLCASRGFPSYEQYFGPGTRLTVT.

The CDR3 loop reads CASSLAGFVNTEAFF. DNA of the CDR3: TGTGCCAGCAGCTTGGCGGGGTTCGTAAACACTGAAGCTTTCTTT. The J gene is TRBJ1-1, the V gene TRBV5-8, with D hard to call. Trimming removed 0 bases at V and 2 bases at J, with 11 bases between. Germline-derived CDR1 and CDR2 are SGHTS and YDEGEE. This CDR3 is built from 15 residues.

This chain uses TRBV5-1 with TRBJ1-2, with a tentative D call TRBD1 (5 bases). This CDR3 is 11 amino acids long. V lost 7 bases and J lost 6, with 10 bases in between. CDR1 and CDR2 from the germline V gene are SGHRS and YFSETQ. The CDR3: CASGGGDGYTF. CDR3 in DNA: TGCGCCAGCGGGGGAGGGGATGGCTACACCTTC.